This is a list of T cell receptor beta chains from one sample in a study of blood T cell repertoires in COVID-19. The data were produced by immunoSEQ multiplex PCR, yet TCRdb's version contains in-frame clones alone and is incomplete. This table holds hundreds of thousands of clones, 80% to 90% found once. The sequenced material came from peripheral blood. The source is a man older than 75 with acute or convalescent COVID-19. Both conserved end residues are part of each CDR3. D genes are given only for firm matches. Clone size is given for some rows only: seen once, a few or many times, or a class if the clone is expanded.

j_call,d_call,v_call,clone_size,cdr3_nt,cdr3_aa
TRBJ2-7,TRBD1,TRBV18,-,TGTGCCAGCTCACCCGGGACAGGAGACCCCTACGAGCAGTACTTC,CASSPGTGDPYEQYF
TRBJ2-3,-,TRBV12-3/TRBV12-4,-,TGTGCCAGCTCGCGGGCAGATACGCAGTATTTT,CASSRADTQYF
TRBJ2-4,-,TRBV7-9,few,TGTGCCAGCAGCACGGACAGAGTAGCCAAAAACATTCAGTACTTC,CASSTDRVAKNIQYF
TRBJ2-3,TRBD2,TRBV6-5,-,TGTGCCAGCAGTCTCTCTGGCGGGAGAGATACGCAGTATTTT,CASSLSGGRDTQYF
TRBJ2-7,TRBD2,TRBV10-3,-,TGTGCCATCAGACTAGCGGGAGGTTCCGAGCAGTACTTC,CAIRLAGGSEQYF
TRBJ1-3,TRBD1,TRBV7-6,-,TGTGCCAGCAGCTTAGGACAGGGTAACTCTGGAAACACCATATATTTT,CASSLGQGNSGNTIYF
TRBJ2-5,-,TRBV7-2,-,TGTGCCAGCAGCTTAGGGTCCGGGGGGCGGGAGACCCAGTACTTC,CASSLGSGGRETQYF
TRBJ2-3,TRBD1,TRBV5-1,few,TGCGCCAGCAGCTTGGTATGGACAGGGGCCCTTAGCACAGATACGCAGTATTTT,CASSLVWTGALSTDTQYF
TRBJ2-5,TRBD2,TRBV27,-,TGTGCCAGCAGTTTTAGTGGGACTAGTAAAGAGACCCAGTACTTC,CASSFSGTSKETQYF
TRBJ2-7,TRBD1,TRBV13,-,TGTGCCAGCAGCTCCCTACAGGGGACCGGCTACGAGCAGTACTTC,CASSSLQGTGYEQYF
TRBJ2-3,-,TRBV7-2,-,TGTGCCAGCAGCTTAGGGGGTCGGACTCAAGGTACGCAGTATTTT,CASSLGGRTQGTQYF
TRBJ2-7,-,TRBV27,-,TGTGCCAGCAGTTTATCGAACGGCTACGAGCAGTACTTC,CASSLSNGYEQYF
TRBJ1-1,TRBD1,TRBV9,-,TGTGCCAGCAGCGTAGTCCAGGGGGGTTTTGGAGAAGCTTTCTTT,CASSVVQGGFGEAFF
TRBJ2-1,TRBD2,TRBV9,-,TGTGCCAGCAGCGTAGGTCTAGCGGGACTCAATGAGCAGTTCTTC,CASSVGLAGLNEQFF
TRBJ1-1,-,TRBV6-4,few,TGTGCCAGCAGTGAACCCCGGACTGTTTGGGATACTGAAGCTTTCTTT,CASSEPRTVWDTEAFF
TRBJ1-4,TRBD1,TRBV19,-,TGTGCCAGTAGTGCCCGACAGGGGGCGAAAGAAAAACTGTTTTTT,CASSARQGAKEKLFF
TRBJ2-1,TRBD1,TRBV29-1,-,TGCAGCGTCGAGGGACAGGTAACTCGGTACAATGAGCAGTTCTTC,CSVEGQVTRYNEQFF
TRBJ2-1,-,TRBV4-3,few,TGCGCCAGCAGCCAAGTTTGGGCAGGGGATGGCAATGAGCAGTTCTTC,CASSQVWAGDGNEQFF
TRBJ1-5,-,TRBV9,-,TGTGCCAGCAGCCCGGGGGGCAATCAGCCCCAGCATTTT,CASSPGGNQPQHF
TRBJ1-5,TRBD1,TRBV6-5,many,TGTGCCAGCCAAGGCAGGGGGAATCAGCCCCAGCATTTT,CASQGRGNQPQHF
TRBJ2-3,-,TRBV4-3,-,TGCGCCAGCAGCCAAGATTGGGTAGCGGCCACAGATACGCAGTATTTT,CASSQDWVAATDTQYF
TRBJ2-1,TRBD1,TRBV24-1,-,TGTGCCACCAGTGATCCCGGGACAGGGCGCGACAATGAGCAGTTCTTC,CATSDPGTGRDNEQFF
TRBJ2-7,TRBD2,TRBV5-1,once,TGCGCCAGCAGCGGCGGGACTAGCGGGGGGGCGGCCGAGCAGTACTTC,CASSGGTSGGAAEQYF
TRBJ1-5,-,TRBV2,-,TGTGCCAGCAGTCTCCTCCGGCAGGATAGCAATCAGCCCCAGCATTTT,CASSLLRQDSNQPQHF
TRBJ2-5,-,TRBV6-5,-,TGTGCCAGCAGTTACCTGAGCAGGGGCGAAGAGACCCAGTACTTC,CASSYLSRGEETQYF
TRBJ1-5,-,TRBV24-1,-,TGTGCCACCAGTGATTTGCCCCGTCAGGGTCAGCCCCAGCATTTT,CATSDLPRQGQPQHF
TRBJ2-7,-,TRBV7-9,-,TGTGCCAGCAGCTTAGCGTACAGGGACGAACAGTACTTC,CASSLAYRDEQYF
TRBJ2-2,-,TRBV7-6,once,TGTGCCTCCGGGCCCCCTCGGGAGATCACCGGGGAGCTGTTTTTT,CASGPPREITGELFF
TRBJ1-5,-,TRBV12-3/TRBV12-4,-,TGTGCCAGCAGTCCCCAGGGGATACAGCCCCAGCATTTT,CASSPQGIQPQHF
TRBJ1-2,-,TRBV24-1,-,TGTGCCACCAGTAGCGGATTTAACTATGGCTACACCTTC,CATSSGFNYGYTF